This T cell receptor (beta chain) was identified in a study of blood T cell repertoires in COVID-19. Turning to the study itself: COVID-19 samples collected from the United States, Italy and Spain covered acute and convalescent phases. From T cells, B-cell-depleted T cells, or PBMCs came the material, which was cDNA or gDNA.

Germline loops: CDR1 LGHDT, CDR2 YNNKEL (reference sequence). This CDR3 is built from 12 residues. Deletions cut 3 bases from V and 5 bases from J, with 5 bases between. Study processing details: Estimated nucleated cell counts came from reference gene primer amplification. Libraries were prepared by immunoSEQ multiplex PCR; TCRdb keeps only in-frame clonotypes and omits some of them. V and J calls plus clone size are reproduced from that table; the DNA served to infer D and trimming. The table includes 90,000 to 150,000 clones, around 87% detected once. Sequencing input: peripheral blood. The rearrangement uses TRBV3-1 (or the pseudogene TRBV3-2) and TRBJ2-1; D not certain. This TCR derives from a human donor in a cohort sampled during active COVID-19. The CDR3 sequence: CASSQVDNEQFF. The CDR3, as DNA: TGTGCCAGCAGCCAGGTAGACAATGAGCAGTTCTTC.